A selection of T cell receptor beta chains follows, all from one sample in a study of metastatic and nonmetastatic thyroid tumors. TCRdb reassembled clones from the PCR reads with MiXCR. The data show 25,000 to 30,000 clones, 3.5% to 5% seen once. Sequenced input: blood. Receptors originate from a female donor with papillary thyroid cancer or a benign thyroid nodule (not recorded which). Some clones in this sample may be carry-over from other donors' samples. Each CDR3 is given without its conserved first and last residue. Fields, in order: V gene, D gene, J gene, CDR3 protein. A D gene is named only where the DNA matches it firmly.

V gene: TRBV20-1
D gene: -
J gene: TRBJ1-2
CDR3 protein: SARITQQDANYGYT

V gene: TRBV10-2
D gene: TRBD1
J gene: TRBJ2-5
CDR3 protein: ASSRVGTVQETQY

V gene: TRBV9
D gene: TRBD1
J gene: TRBJ2-7
CDR3 protein: ASSPRQGGSYEQY

V gene: TRBV12-5
D gene: TRBD2
J gene: TRBJ2-1
CDR3 protein: ASATLAGGTPHGEQF

V gene: TRBV6-5
D gene: -
J gene: TRBJ2-7
CDR3 protein: ASSLGDEQY

V gene: TRBV6-1
D gene: -
J gene: TRBJ2-3
CDR3 protein: ASISAGGAGTDTQY

V gene: TRBV29-1
D gene: -
J gene: TRBJ1-1
CDR3 protein: SVHPSLNTEAF

V gene: TRBV10-2
D gene: -
J gene: TRBJ2-1
CDR3 protein: ASTYHGGYDNEQF

V gene: TRBV6-1
D gene: -
J gene: TRBJ1-6
CDR3 protein: AASRVGSYNSPLH

V gene: TRBV4-1
D gene: TRBD2
J gene: TRBJ2-5
CDR3 protein: ASSQEMMSGRARPQETQY

V gene: TRBV30
D gene: -
J gene: TRBJ1-1
CDR3 protein: AWSSWGATNTEAF

V gene: TRBV19
D gene: -
J gene: TRBJ1-1
CDR3 protein: ASSQTNTEAF

V gene: TRBV6-1
D gene: -
J gene: TRBJ2-7
CDR3 protein: ASSEGGGWGDYEQY

V gene: TRBV2
D gene: TRBD1
J gene: TRBJ2-3
CDR3 protein: ASTDRGSTGTQY

V gene: TRBV7-2
D gene: TRBD2
J gene: TRBJ2-1
CDR3 protein: ASSLGSGSNNEQF

V gene: TRBV2
D gene: -
J gene: TRBJ2-7
CDR3 protein: ASSESYRAPYEQY

V gene: TRBV30
D gene: -
J gene: TRBJ1-5
CDR3 protein: AWSLLGGNQPQH

V gene: TRBV20-1
D gene: TRBD2
J gene: TRBJ2-1
CDR3 protein: SARGASGSNEQF

V gene: TRBV13
D gene: TRBD1
J gene: TRBJ2-7
CDR3 protein: ASSLGRDRVYEQY

V gene: TRBV12-3/TRBV12-4
D gene: -
J gene: TRBJ1-1
CDR3 protein: ANSFARGSMNTEAF

V gene: TRBV5-1
D gene: -
J gene: TRBJ2-7
CDR3 protein: ASSPIAETYEQY

V gene: TRBV4-1
D gene: TRBD2
J gene: TRBJ2-3
CDR3 protein: ASSQGGLAAPPGTDTQY

V gene: TRBV5-4
D gene: TRBD2
J gene: TRBJ2-3
CDR3 protein: ASSRGGLAAPPSY

V gene: TRBV10-3
D gene: -
J gene: TRBJ2-4
CDR3 protein: AISDSRAKNIQY

V gene: TRBV6-2/TRBV6-3
D gene: -
J gene: TRBJ1-3
CDR3 protein: ASKNRTIGNTIY

V gene: TRBV10-3
D gene: TRBD1
J gene: TRBJ2-7
CDR3 protein: AIRAGTAYEQY

V gene: TRBV6-1
D gene: TRBD1
J gene: TRBJ2-2
CDR3 protein: ASSTNTGGTGELF

V gene: TRBV12-3/TRBV12-4
D gene: -
J gene: TRBJ2-7
CDR3 protein: ASNFANSEQY

V gene: TRBV24-1
D gene: -
J gene: TRBJ1-2
CDR3 protein: ATSDLAGEDGYT

V gene: TRBV28
D gene: -
J gene: TRBJ2-7
CDR3 protein: ASSFQLVSFHYEQY

V gene: TRBV20-1
D gene: TRBD2
J gene: TRBJ2-3
CDR3 protein: SAGGLAENTDTQY